This TCR beta chain was sequenced during a study of blood T cell repertoires in COVID-19. Some clones are missing from TCRdb's copy, which holds only in-frame ones; the method was immunoSEQ multiplex PCR. The sample lists some 100,000 clones, over 75% seen once, with around 6.5% in the top ten. Germline assignment: CDR1 MGHDK and CDR2 SYGVNS. Trimming removed 6 bases from V and 7 bases from J; junction bases left unmatched: 10. The CDR3 spans 15 residues. This TCR was recovered from a woman aged 55-69 years with acute or convalescent COVID-19. Material for sequencing was peripheral blood. J is TRBJ2-7 and V is TRBV25-1, with TRBD1 identical over 12 bases. The CDR3 sequence is CASRGQGAWTGEQYF. As DNA, the CDR3 is TGTGCCAGCAGGGGACAGGGGGCATGGACGGGGGAGCAGTACTTC.